This entry features one T cell receptor (beta chain) sequence. This CDR3 is built from 17 residues. The PCR employed 60 Vbeta primers together with 13 Jbeta primers. TCRdb's copy holds only in-frame clones and misses some; the assay was immunoSEQ multiplex PCR. The listing contains about 140,000 clones. The data belong to a study of cytomegalovirus exposure and HLA in healthy donors. Sequencing used PBMCs. This rearrangement joins TRBV12-2 to TRBJ2-3; the table names TRBD2, a call not compared with the DNA. TRBV12-2 is a pseudogene locus. The receptor was isolated from a male donor in good health and CMV-seronegative. CDR3 in amino acids: CASRSTGSAGDPDTQYF. CDR3 nucleotide sequence: TGTGCAAGTCGCTCGACGGGATCAGCGGGGGACCCAGATACGCAGTATTTT.